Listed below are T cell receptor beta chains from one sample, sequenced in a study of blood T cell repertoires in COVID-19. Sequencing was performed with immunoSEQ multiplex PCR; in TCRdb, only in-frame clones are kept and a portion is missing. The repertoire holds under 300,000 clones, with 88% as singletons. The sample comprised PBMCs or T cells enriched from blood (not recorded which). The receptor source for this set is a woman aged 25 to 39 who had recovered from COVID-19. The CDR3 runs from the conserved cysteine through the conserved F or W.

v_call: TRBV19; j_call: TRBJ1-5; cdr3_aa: CATWGGLRYSNQPQHF
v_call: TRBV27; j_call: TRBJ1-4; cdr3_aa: CASSPYPASNEKLFF
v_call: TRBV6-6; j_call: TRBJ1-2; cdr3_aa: CASSYSSSGNYGYTF
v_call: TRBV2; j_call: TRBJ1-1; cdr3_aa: CASIVRATEAFF
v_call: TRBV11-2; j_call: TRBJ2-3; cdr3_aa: CASSLDLAGRILTQYF
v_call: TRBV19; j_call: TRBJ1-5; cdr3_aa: CASSIGHPYQPQHF
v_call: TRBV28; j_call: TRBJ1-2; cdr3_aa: CASSPRVRVGYTF
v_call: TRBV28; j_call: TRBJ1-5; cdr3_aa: CASNRGNQPQHF
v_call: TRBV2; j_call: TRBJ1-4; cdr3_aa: CASSPVIPNEKLFF
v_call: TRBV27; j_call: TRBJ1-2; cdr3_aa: CASSPGTGSYGYTF
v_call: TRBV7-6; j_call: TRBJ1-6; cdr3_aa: CASSSTGNSPLHF
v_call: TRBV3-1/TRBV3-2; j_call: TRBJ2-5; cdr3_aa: CASSQAGTSGLETQYF
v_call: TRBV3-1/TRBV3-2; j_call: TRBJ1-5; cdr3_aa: CASSQNNNQPQHF
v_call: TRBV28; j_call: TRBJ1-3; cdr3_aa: CASSSLGGRGNTIYF
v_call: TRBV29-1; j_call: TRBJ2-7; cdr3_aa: CSVDVGHEQYF
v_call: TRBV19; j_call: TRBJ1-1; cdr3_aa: CASSIMGLNTEAFF
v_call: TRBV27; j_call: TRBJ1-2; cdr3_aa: CASSSGQGFNGYTF
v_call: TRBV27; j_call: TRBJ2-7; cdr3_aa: CASSSYDSYEQYF
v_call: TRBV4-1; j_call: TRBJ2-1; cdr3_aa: CASSQVAPPRQFF
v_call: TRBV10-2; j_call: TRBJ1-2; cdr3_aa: CASSGQGYGYTF
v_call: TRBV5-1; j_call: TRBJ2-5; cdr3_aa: CASSLAVSGKGETQYF
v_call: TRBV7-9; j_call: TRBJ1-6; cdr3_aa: CASTTAGLGSPLHF
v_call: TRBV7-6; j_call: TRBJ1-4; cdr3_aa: CASSSGTGSEKLFF
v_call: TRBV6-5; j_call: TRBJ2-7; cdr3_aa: CASSYSGLAAYEQYF
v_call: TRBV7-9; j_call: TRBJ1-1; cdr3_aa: CASSLLGQGAKNTEAFF
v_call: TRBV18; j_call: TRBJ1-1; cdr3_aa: CASSPGGSGTEAFF
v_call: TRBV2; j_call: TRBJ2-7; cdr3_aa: CASSEYTTGSWYF
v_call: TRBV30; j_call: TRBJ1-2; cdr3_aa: CAWSSQGGYGYTF
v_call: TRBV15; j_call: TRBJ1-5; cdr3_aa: CATSSVDKYQPQHF
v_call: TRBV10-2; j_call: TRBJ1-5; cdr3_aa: CASSDGQEGYTAQHF
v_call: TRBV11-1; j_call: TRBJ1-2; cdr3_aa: CASSLTGGDHYGYTF
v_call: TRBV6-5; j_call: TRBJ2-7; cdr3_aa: CASSYSIAYEQYF
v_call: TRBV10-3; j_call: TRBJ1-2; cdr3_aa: CAISGGGQGNYGYTF
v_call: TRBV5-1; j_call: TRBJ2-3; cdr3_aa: CASLGVGNPTDTQYF